The present T cell receptor beta chain was sequenced within a study of OX40 agonist ivuxolimab in advanced cancers. Overall study: An agonistic human IgG2 monoclonal antibody against OX40 (CD134) was given. Eligibility admitted prior anti-PD-1, anti-PD-L1 or anti-CTLA-4 therapy; about 40% had some.

A note on this clone: Its specificity is not known.

Generated by immunoSEQ multiplex PCR, the TCRdb table keeps only in-frame clones and is missing some. The sample shows 55,000 to 80,000 clones, 91% of them seen only once. Regarding the study as a whole: Averaged across samples, CD8+ T cells carried more expanded clones than CD4+ did. Dose levels from 0.1 to 3.0 mg/kg saw CD4+ and CD8+ blood T cells expand clonally by week 6.

Losses at the gene ends were 3 bases for V and 6 bases for J; bases not matched to a gene: 4. Germline V gene lookup returns CDR1 SGHTA and CDR2 FQGTGA. The CDR3 covers 14 residues. This chain uses TRBV7-3 with TRBJ2-2; 7 positions match TRBD2. The sequencing here drew on CD4+ or CD8+ T cells sorted from blood, taken in a trial of the OX40 agonist ivuxolimab. The clonotype was recovered from an adult with an advanced solid tumor such as melanoma, head and neck, liver or kidney cancer. The CDR3 nucleotides read TGTGCCAGCAGCTTGTGGGAGGGTGCCGGGGAGCTGTTTTTT. Protein sequence: CASSLWEGAGELFF. Full variable domain (remainder filled in from reference TRBV7-3 and TRBJ2-2): GAGVSQTPSNKVTEKGKYVELRCDPISGHTALYWYRQSLGQGPEFLIYFQGTGAADDSGLPNDRFFAVRPEGSVSTLKIQRTERGDSAVYLCASSLWEGAGELFFGEGSRLTVL.